The rows below give T cell receptor beta chains drawn from one sample of a study of T cell responses to AZD1222 COVID-19 vaccine. The repertoire was sequenced with immunoSEQ multiplex PCR; TCRdb's copy has only in-frame clones and lacks some. Of 90,000 to 150,000 clones listed, more than 75% were seen once; the top ten hold about 4%. The starting material was peripheral blood, obtained 28 days after the second AZD1222 dose. The receptor source for this set is an adult who received the AZD1222 COVID-19 vaccine. CDR3s include the opening cysteine and the closing phenylalanine or tryptophan. The D gene is left open where the match is weak. Clone size is shown for a subset of rows, as once, few, many or a class of expanded clone.

J gene,clone size,V gene,CDR3 length,D gene,CDR3 DNA,CDR3 protein
TRBJ2-2,.,TRBV29-1,14,.,TGCAGCGTGGGCACGGGGCGGAACACCGGGGAGCTGTTTTTT,CSVGTGRNTGELFF
TRBJ2-1,.,TRBV3-1/TRBV3-2,14,TRBD2,TGTGCCAGCAGCCAAGGACTAGCGGGGAATGAGCAGTTCTTC,CASSQGLAGNEQFF
TRBJ1-1,.,TRBV18,16,.,TGTGCCAGCTCACCAAGTTTAGGGGCCTCGAACACTGAAGCTTTCTTT,CASSPSLGASNTEAFF
TRBJ1-1,once,TRBV7-6,13,.,TGTGCCAGCAGCTATAAAATGAACACTGAAGCTTTCTTT,CASSYKMNTEAFF
TRBJ1-1,.,TRBV4-1,14,.,TGCGCCAGCAGCCAAGTCGCAGGGAACACTGAAGCTTTCTTT,CASSQVAGNTEAFF
TRBJ1-1,.,TRBV7-2,13,.,TGTGCCAGCAGCGGACATCCGGACACTGAAGCTTTCTTT,CASSGHPDTEAFF
TRBJ2-1,.,TRBV5-1,15,TRBD2,TGCGCCAGCAGCTTGGGACTAGCGGGATACAATGAGCAGTTCTTC,CASSLGLAGYNEQFF
TRBJ2-3,.,TRBV7-2,16,.,TGTGCCAGCAGCTTAGACCAAGCGGCAGGCACAGATACGCAGTATTTT,CASSLDQAAGTDTQYF
TRBJ1-5,.,TRBV28,15,TRBD1,TGTGCCAGCAGTTTAGGGGACAGGGGGAATCAGCCCCAGCATTTT,CASSLGDRGNQPQHF
TRBJ1-6,.,TRBV11-1,14,.,TGTGCCAGCAGCTTAGGCCAGGGAAGCTCACCCCTCCACTTT,CASSLGQGSSPLHF
TRBJ1-2,once,TRBV12-3/TRBV12-4,13,TRBD1,TGTGCCAGCAGTCTCCGGGACAGCTATGGCTACACCTTC,CASSLRDSYGYTF
TRBJ1-3,.,TRBV6-5,15,.,TGTGCCAGCAGGGCAAGTGGGAGCTCTGGAAACACCATATATTTT,CASRASGSSGNTIYF
TRBJ2-7,.,TRBV19,15,TRBD1,TGTGCCAGTAGTATAGGGACAGGGGGTCCCTACGAGCAGTACTTC,CASSIGTGGPYEQYF
TRBJ1-2,.,TRBV11-1,14,.,TGTGCCAGCAGCCCAGACGCTTTCCCCTATGGCTACACCTTC,CASSPDAFPYGYTF
TRBJ2-4,.,TRBV7-8,14,.,TGTGCCAGCAGCTCCCCTTTGGACAGAAACATTCAGTACTTC,CASSSPLDRNIQYF
TRBJ2-5,few,TRBV30,14,TRBD1,TGTGCCTGGAGTGCGACAGGGCGTGCAGAGACCCAGTACTTC,CAWSATGRAETQYF
TRBJ2-2,.,TRBV7-3,17,TRBD2,TGTGCCAGCAGCTTAAACGGGGGACTAGTTTCCACCGGGGAGCTGTTTTTT,CASSLNGGLVSTGELFF
TRBJ1-4,.,TRBV7-6,15,TRBD1,TGTGCCAGCAGCCTACAGGGGACGGTGGACGAAAAACTGTTTTTT,CASSLQGTVDEKLFF
TRBJ2-5,.,TRBV7-2,16,TRBD2,TGTGCCAGCAGCCCACCGACGGGGGGACACCAAGAGACCCAGTACTTC,CASSPPTGGHQETQYF
TRBJ1-4,.,TRBV19,15,TRBD1,TGTGCCAGTAGTATCGGACAGGGGATAGGTGAAAAACTGTTTTTT,CASSIGQGIGEKLFF
TRBJ1-1,.,TRBV9,13,.,TGTGCCAGCAGCGTAGTTCCGAACACTGAAGCTTTCTTT,CASSVVPNTEAFF
TRBJ1-6,.,TRBV27,15,.,TGTGCCAGCAGTTTGGGGGGCTCCTATAATTCACCCCTCCACTTT,CASSLGGSYNSPLHF
TRBJ2-7,.,TRBV5-4,13,.,TGTGCCAGCAGCTTGGGGCGGGATTACGAGCAGTACTTC,CASSLGRDYEQYF
TRBJ1-1,.,TRBV2,19,TRBD1,TGTGCCAGCAGTGAAGGTGGTTTCGGTTTGGGACAGGGAAACACTGAAGCTTTCTTT,CASSEGGFGLGQGNTEAFF
TRBJ2-7,few,TRBV28,11,.,TGTGCCAGCACCACTATGTACGAGCAGTACTTC,CASTTMYEQYF
TRBJ1-6,.,TRBV28,15,TRBD1,TGTGCCACCCTCCCCGGGACAGCTTATAATTCACCCCTCCACTTT,CATLPGTAYNSPLHF
TRBJ1-2,.,TRBV28,13,.,TGTGCCAGCAGTTTATTGGGGGGGTATGGCTACACCTTC,CASSLLGGYGYTF
TRBJ1-1,.,TRBV7-9,11,.,TGTGCCAGCAGCTTACGCGCTGAAGCTTTCTTT,CASSLRAEAFF
TRBJ1-1,.,TRBV14,14,.,TGTGCCAGCAGCCAAGATAGTCTAGGGTCTGAAGCTTTCTTT,CASSQDSLGSEAFF
TRBJ1-5,.,TRBV19,16,.,TGTGCCAGTAGTATGGTAGGGGGACAATACAGTCAGCCCCAGCATTTT,CASSMVGGQYSQPQHF
TRBJ2-6,.,TRBV11-1,15,.,TGTGCCAGCAGCTTAGCGGGTGGGAGGAGGAACGTCCTGACTTTC,CASSLAGGRRNVLTF
TRBJ1-1,.,TRBV7-9,14,.,TGTGCCAGCAGCTCCCCTGTTCGGAACACTGAAGCTTTCTTT,CASSSPVRNTEAFF
TRBJ1-2,.,TRBV6-5,14,.,TGTGCCAGCAGTCGAACTGGGGCCCGCTATGGCTACACCTTC,CASSRTGARYGYTF
TRBJ2-3,.,TRBV28,10,.,TGTGCCAGCAGGCGAGATACGCAGTATTTT,CASRRDTQYF
TRBJ1-6,.,TRBV11-2,17,.,TGTGCCAGCAGCTTAGTAAGGGGTTATTTGAGTAATTCACCCCTCCACTTT,CASSLVRGYLSNSPLHF
TRBJ1-5,.,TRBV5-5,15,.,TGTGCCAGCAGCTCGGGACTTCGCGGACCTCAGCCCCAGCATTTT,CASSSGLRGPQPQHF
TRBJ1-3,.,TRBV28,17,TRBD1,TGTGCCAGCAGTTTATCCACGGGACAGGGGTTAGGAAACACCATATATTTT,CASSLSTGQGLGNTIYF
TRBJ2-7,.,TRBV6-5,15,.,TGTGCCAGCAGTTACTCGAGTAGCTGGTCTCGGGAGCAGTACTTC,CASSYSSSWSREQYF
TRBJ2-3,once,TRBV6-2/TRBV6-3,15,.,TGTGCCAGCAGTAACTGGGGGGCCTCATCAGATACGCAGTATTTT,CASSNWGASSDTQYF
TRBJ2-2,.,TRBV24-1,15,TRBD2,TGTGCCACCAGTGATACGCGGGGGAGTTTCCGGGAGCTGTTTTTT,CATSDTRGSFRELFF
TRBJ2-2,.,TRBV12-5,15,TRBD1,TGTGCTAGTGGTGTGGACAGGCGGAACACCGGGGAGCTGTTTTTT,CASGVDRRNTGELFF
TRBJ1-2,.,TRBV11-1,13,.,TGTGCCAGCAGCTTATCCCAGGGAAGTGGCTACACCTTC,CASSLSQGSGYTF
TRBJ1-2,.,TRBV7-2,13,TRBD1,TGTGCCAGCAGCCGAAACAGGGGCTTTGGCTACACCTTC,CASSRNRGFGYTF
TRBJ1-1,.,TRBV10-3,15,TRBD1,TGTGCCATCAGTACAACAGGGGGCAGGAACACTGAAGCTTTCTTT,CAISTTGGRNTEAFF
TRBJ1-2,.,TRBV19,17,.,TGTGCCAGTAGTATAATACGGCAGGGAGCCCACTTTGGCGGCTACACCTTC,CASSIIRQGAHFGGYTF
TRBJ2-1,.,TRBV29-1,14,TRBD2,TGCAGCGTCCTAGCGGGAACCGAGCTGAATGAGCAGTTCTTC,CSVLAGTELNEQFF
TRBJ2-3,.,TRBV11-3,16,TRBD2,TGTGCCAGCAGCTTAAAACTAGCGGGGATTACAGATACGCAGTATTTT,CASSLKLAGITDTQYF
TRBJ1-4,.,TRBV3-1/TRBV3-2,13,TRBD1,TGTGCCAGCAGCGCGGGGACAGGGGGCAAACTGTTTTTT,CASSAGTGGKLFF